Listed below are T cell receptor beta chains from one sample, sequenced in a study of long-term antiretroviral therapy in people with HIV. Generated by immunoSEQ multiplex PCR, the TCRdb table keeps only in-frame clones and is missing some. The table records 30,000 to 40,000 clones, 83% of them present only once. The material was unsorted PBMCs, obtained 0.4 years before starting antiretroviral therapy. These receptors were obtained from a man younger than 35 with HIV. Each CDR3 is given without its conserved first and last residue. Fields, in order: CDR3 protein, V gene, J gene.

ASSADSNYGYT,TRBV28,TRBJ1-2
ASSKGQRPGNTIY,TRBV19,TRBJ1-3
SVDSGKGINEQY,TRBV29-1,TRBJ2-7
ASSRGRGNTEAF,TRBV6-6,TRBJ1-1
ASSEGRDEQY,TRBV5-6,TRBJ2-7
ASDSGATQY,TRBV6-6,TRBJ2-5
ASSLGQGHGYT,TRBV7-9,TRBJ1-2
ASSYYGDTEAF,TRBV6-5,TRBJ1-1
ASSRGTGGIIEQY,TRBV9,TRBJ2-7
AIRTSDESGYT,TRBV10-3,TRBJ1-2
ASSQDTSGSYEQY,TRBV4-2,TRBJ2-7
ASSLAGVKETQY,TRBV5-4,TRBJ2-5
ASSPRTGLGTQY,TRBV14,TRBJ2-5
ASSEGTGGVYEQY,TRBV6-1,TRBJ2-7
SVEETGYQSYEQF,TRBV29-1,TRBJ2-1
ASSESTYEQY,TRBV2,TRBJ2-7
ASSLLSTQPQH,TRBV7-2,TRBJ1-5
AISESTGPGGKLF,TRBV10-3,TRBJ1-4
ASSLGSPHEQF,TRBV13,TRBJ2-1
ASSDDGNSPLH,TRBV10-1,TRBJ1-6
AWGQGKIYSPLH,TRBV30,TRBJ1-6
ASRVSGGAETQY,TRBV6-8,TRBJ2-5
ASSLSILDRGGETQY,TRBV27,TRBJ2-5
ASSPQVSRNQPQH,TRBV18,TRBJ1-5
ASGSQGRRTEAF,TRBV12-5,TRBJ1-1